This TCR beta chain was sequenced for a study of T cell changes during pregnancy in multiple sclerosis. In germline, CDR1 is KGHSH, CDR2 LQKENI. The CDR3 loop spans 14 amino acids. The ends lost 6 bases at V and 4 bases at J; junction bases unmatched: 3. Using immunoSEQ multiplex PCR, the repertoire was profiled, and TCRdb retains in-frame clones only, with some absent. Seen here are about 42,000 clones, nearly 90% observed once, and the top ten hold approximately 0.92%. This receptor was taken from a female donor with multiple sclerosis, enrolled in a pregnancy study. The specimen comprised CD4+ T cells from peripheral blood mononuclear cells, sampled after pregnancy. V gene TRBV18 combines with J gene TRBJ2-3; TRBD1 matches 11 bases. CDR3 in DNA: TGTGCCAGCTCCGGACAGGGGGCATCAGATACGCAGTATTTT. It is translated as CASSGQGASDTQYF.